Detailed here is one T cell receptor (beta chain). Authors' analysis steps: Amplification with reference gene primers provided the estimates of nucleated cell counts. Assay used: immunoSEQ multiplex PCR; TCRdb lists only in-frame clones, some missing. V and J calls and clone size are copied from that table; D and trimming were computed from the DNA. The sample comprises about 240,000 clones, roughly nine tenths of which are singletons, and less than 8% rests with the top ten. The entry originates in a study of blood T cell repertoires in COVID-19. About the study: COVID-19 samples collected from the United States, Italy and Spain covered acute and convalescent phases.

Germline CDR1 reads SGHRS; CDR2 reads YFSETQ. This CDR3 has 16 amino acids. The ends lost 4 bases at V and 3 bases at J; junction bases unmatched: 9. The sequence was collected from a man between 60 and 75 years old with acute or convalescent COVID-19. The specimen was peripheral blood. This chain joins TRBV5-1 and TRBJ2-3; 9 nucleotides align to TRBD2. In DNA, the CDR3 is TGCGCCAGCAGCCCGGAAGGGCGGGAGGGGACAGATACGCAGTATTTT. Translating gives CASSPEGREGTDTQYF.